The rows below give T cell receptor beta chains drawn from one sample of a study of cytomegalovirus exposure and HLA in healthy donors. Method: immunoSEQ multiplex PCR; TCRdb's copy keeps in-frame clones and lacks some. Recorded here are 150,000 or so clones; the top ten clones represent 1.5% to 2%. Sequencing input: PBMCs. The receptors originated from a woman in her forties or fifties in good health and CMV-seronegative. Each CDR3 is given with its conserved first and last residue. A D gene is named only where the DNA matches it firmly.

D: TRBD2
J: TRBJ2-1
V: TRBV7-2
CDR3: CASSLLAGGTYNEQFF
DNA: TGTGCCAGCAGCTTGTTAGCGGGAGGTACCTACAATGAGCAGTTCTTC

D: TRBD1
J: TRBJ1-2
V: TRBV7-2
CDR3: CASTFRDSSNYGYTF
DNA: TGTGCCAGCACCTTCAGGGACAGCTCTAACTATGGCTACACCTTC

D: -
J: TRBJ2-7
V: TRBV30
CDR3: CAWSGGASRPYEQYF
DNA: TGTGCCTGGAGTGGTGGGGCGTCGCGCCCCTACGAGCAGTACTTC

D: TRBD1
J: TRBJ1-6
V: TRBV30
CDR3: CALELEGASSPLHF
DNA: TGTGCCCTGGAGCTGGAGGGGGCGAGCTCACCCCTCCACTTT

D: TRBD1
J: TRBJ2-7
V: TRBV7-2
CDR3: CASSPQGIPYEQYF
DNA: TGTGCCAGCAGCCCACAGGGGATCCCCTACGAGCAGTACTTC

D: -
J: TRBJ2-7
V: TRBV20-1
CDR3: CSARTTYEQYF
DNA: TGCAGTGCCAGGACAACCTACGAGCAGTACTTC

D: -
J: TRBJ1-5
V: TRBV28
CDR3: CASSLTANQPQHF
DNA: TGTGCCAGCAGTTTAACAGCTAATCAGCCCCAGCATTTT

D: TRBD2
J: TRBJ2-1
V: TRBV7-9
CDR3: CASSSWGLAGANEQFF
DNA: TGTGCCAGCAGCTCGTGGGGACTAGCGGGGGCCAATGAGCAGTTCTTC

D: -
J: TRBJ2-3
V: TRBV18
CDR3: CASSPLTSTDTQYF
DNA: TGTGCCAGCTCACCACTGACTAGCACAGATACGCAGTATTTT

D: -
J: TRBJ1-1
V: TRBV19
CDR3: CATLGRRQLNTEAFF
DNA: TGTGCCACCTTAGGAAGGAGACAGCTGAACACTGAAGCTTTCTTT

D: -
J: TRBJ1-2
V: TRBV7-6
CDR3: CASSEDRSVSYGYTF
DNA: TGTGCCAGCAGCGAAGACAGGTCGGTGAGCTATGGCTACACCTTC

D: TRBD2
J: TRBJ2-1
V: TRBV7-9
CDR3: CASSLGTGTRGNEQFF
DNA: TGTGCCAGCAGCCTAGGGACCGGGACTAGGGGAAATGAGCAGTTCTTC

D: TRBD2
J: TRBJ2-1
V: TRBV7-9
CDR3: CASSLLGGYNEQFF
DNA: TGTGCCAGCAGCTTACTGGGAGGGTACAATGAGCAGTTCTTC

D: TRBD1
J: TRBJ2-2
V: TRBV6-6
CDR3: CASTAPRQGPGELFF
DNA: TGTGCCAGCACCGCCCCCCGACAGGGGCCCGGGGAGCTGTTTTTT

D: TRBD2
J: TRBJ2-5
V: TRBV5-4
CDR3: CASSLGTSEETQYF
DNA: TGTGCCAGCAGCCTCGGGACTAGCGAAGAGACCCAGTACTTC

D: -
J: TRBJ2-5
V: TRBV5-1
CDR3: CASSLAWGLQQETQYF
DNA: TGCGCCAGCAGCTTGGCCTGGGGGCTTCAACAAGAGACCCAGTACTTC

D: TRBD1
J: TRBJ1-2
V: TRBV30
CDR3: CAGGDRSAWNYGYTF
DNA: TGTGCGGGGGGGGACAGGTCAGCGTGGAACTATGGCTACACCTTC

D: -
J: TRBJ1-5
V: TRBV5-5
CDR3: CASSLAGGQGNQPQHF
DNA: TGTGCCAGCAGCTTGGCGGGGGGGCAAGGCAATCAGCCCCAGCATTTT

D: -
J: TRBJ2-6
V: TRBV7-2
CDR3: CASSLTDIAGANVLTF
DNA: TGTGCCAGCAGCTTAACAGATATAGCTGGGGCCAACGTCCTGACTTTC

D: -
J: TRBJ2-7
V: TRBV5-1
CDR3: CASRLEGRDYEQYF
DNA: TGCGCCAGCAGGCTTGAGGGCAGAGACTACGAGCAGTACTTC

D: -
J: TRBJ2-7
V: TRBV6-5
CDR3: CASSLQGFYEQYF
DNA: TGTGCCAGCAGTTTGCAGGGATTCTACGAGCAGTACTTC

D: -
J: TRBJ2-3
V: TRBV6-5
CDR3: CASSRGDTQYF
DNA: TGTGCCAGCAGCCGGGGGGATACGCAGTATTTT

D: -
J: TRBJ2-3
V: TRBV29-1
CDR3: CSEARSVGTDTQYF
DNA: TGCAGCGAGGCGCGGTCTGTTGGAACAGATACGCAGTATTTT

D: TRBD2
J: TRBJ2-3
V: TRBV5-1
CDR3: CASSLAGGSSDTQYF
DNA: TGCGCCAGCAGCTTGGCGGGGGGGAGTTCAGATACGCAGTATTTT

D: -
J: TRBJ2-5
V: TRBV7-9
CDR3: CASNTHQGVQETQYF
DNA: TGTGCCAGCAACACCCACCAAGGGGTCCAAGAGACCCAGTACTTC

D: -
J: TRBJ1-3
V: TRBV6-5
CDR3: CASQDLYHAGNTIYF
DNA: TGTGCCAGCCAGGACTTATATCACGCTGGAAACACCATATATTTT

D: -
J: TRBJ1-4
V: TRBV19
CDR3: CASSRGPGEKLFF
DNA: TGTGCCAGTAGTAGGGGCCCGGGTGAAAAACTGTTTTTT

D: -
J: TRBJ2-1
V: TRBV14
CDR3: CASSQDFRGAMSYNEQFF
DNA: TGTGCCAGCAGCCAAGATTTCCGGGGGGCGATGAGCTACAATGAGCAGTTCTTC

D: TRBD1
J: TRBJ1-1
V: TRBV7-8
CDR3: CASSFLQGAKAEAFF
DNA: TGTGCCAGCAGCTTCCTACAGGGGGCGAAAGCTGAAGCTTTCTTT

D: TRBD2
J: TRBJ2-1
V: TRBV7-7
CDR3: CASSATGLGNEQFF
DNA: TGTGCCAGCAGCGCGACGGGACTAGGGAATGAGCAGTTCTTC

D: TRBD2
J: TRBJ2-7
V: TRBV7-2
CDR3: CASRGATSGSGPYEQYF
DNA: TGTGCCAGCAGGGGGGCGACTAGCGGGAGTGGTCCCTACGAGCAGTACTTC

D: TRBD1
J: TRBJ1-5
V: TRBV5-6
CDR3: CASSYGQAKYSNQPQHF
DNA: TGTGCCAGCAGCTACGGACAGGCCAAATATAGCAATCAGCCCCAGCATTTT

D: TRBD2
J: TRBJ2-2
V: TRBV18
CDR3: CASSGTSGNTGELFF
DNA: TGTGCCAGCTCCGGGACTAGCGGGAACACCGGGGAGCTGTTTTTT

D: TRBD2
J: TRBJ2-3
V: TRBV2
CDR3: CASRKLAGSTDTQYF
DNA: TGTGCCAGCAGGAAACTAGCGGGGAGCACAGATACGCAGTATTTT

D: TRBD1
J: TRBJ1-4
V: TRBV5-1
CDR3: CASSLGQGIVDEKLFF
DNA: TGCGCCAGCAGCTTGGGACAGGGGATTGTGGATGAAAAACTGTTTTTT

D: -
J: TRBJ2-2
V: TRBV6-5
CDR3: CATRASGNTGELFF
DNA: TGTGCCACCAGGGCGTCAGGGAACACCGGGGAGCTGTTTTTT

D: TRBD1
J: TRBJ1-5
V: TRBV19
CDR3: CANWDRGRGNQPQHF
DNA: TGTGCCAATTGGGACAGGGGGCGAGGCAATCAGCCCCAGCATTTT

D: TRBD1
J: TRBJ1-3
V: TRBV4-1
CDR3: CASSQVGQGSSGNTIYF
DNA: TGCGCCAGCAGCCAGGTTGGACAGGGCTCGTCTGGAAACACCATATATTTT

D: -
J: TRBJ1-1
V: TRBV6-5
CDR3: CASNRVMNTEAFF
DNA: TGTGCCAGCAACAGGGTTATGAACACTGAAGCTTTCTTT

D: TRBD2
J: TRBJ2-3
V: TRBV29-1
CDR3: CSARRLTSGRTDTQYF
DNA: TGCAGCGCCCGACGGTTGACTAGCGGACGCACAGATACGCAGTATTTT

D: -
J: TRBJ1-3
V: TRBV2
CDR3: CASSDEGALSGNTIYF
DNA: TGTGCCAGCAGTGATGAAGGGGCCCTCTCTGGAAACACCATATATTTT

D: -
J: TRBJ2-1
V: TRBV29-1
CDR3: CSVEHSYNEQFF
DNA: TGCAGCGTTGAACATTCCTACAATGAGCAGTTCTTC

D: -
J: TRBJ2-7
V: TRBV6-5
CDR3: CASSYSSPTRDEQYF
DNA: TGTGCCAGCAGTTACTCGAGTCCAACGAGGGACGAGCAGTACTTC

D: TRBD2
J: TRBJ2-1
V: TRBV6-5
CDR3: CAAGGREFGNEQFF
DNA: TGTGCCGCGGGGGGGAGGGAATTTGGCAATGAGCAGTTCTTC

D: -
J: TRBJ2-2
V: TRBV15
CDR3: CATSRGEGDTGELFF
DNA: TGTGCCACCAGCAGGGGGGAGGGGGACACCGGGGAGCTGTTTTTT

D: TRBD2
J: TRBJ2-3
V: TRBV28
CDR3: CASSAREGHTDTQYF
DNA: TGTGCCAGCAGTGCCCGGGAGGGCCACACAGATACGCAGTATTTT

D: -
J: TRBJ2-2
V: TRBV28
CDR3: CASSFLLSSVGELFF
DNA: TGTGCCAGCAGTTTCTTGTTATCCAGTGTCGGGGAGCTGTTTTTT

D: -
J: TRBJ1-2
V: TRBV30
CDR3: CAGSVDASGYYGYTF
DNA: TGTGCCGGGTCTGTCGACGCGTCGGGATACTATGGCTACACCTTC

D: TRBD1
J: TRBJ1-5
V: TRBV28
CDR3: CASSFWQGDGQPQHF
DNA: TGTGCCAGCAGTTTCTGGCAGGGGGACGGTCAGCCCCAGCATTTT

D: -
J: TRBJ1-1
V: TRBV5-1
CDR3: CASSLRTDFMNTEAFF
DNA: TGCGCCAGCAGCTTAAGGACAGATTTCATGAACACTGAAGCTTTCTTT

D: -
J: TRBJ1-3
V: TRBV11-3
CDR3: CASSFSGLGNTIYF
DNA: TGTGCCAGCAGCTTTTCCGGACTAGGAAACACCATATATTTT

D: -
J: TRBJ1-1
V: TRBV19
CDR3: CASSQDIYTEAFF
DNA: TGTGCCAGTAGTCAAGACATCTACACTGAAGCTTTCTTT

D: -
J: TRBJ2-2
V: TRBV2
CDR3: CASSASSVDTGELFF
DNA: TGTGCCAGCAGTGCCTCTAGCGTCGACACCGGGGAGCTGTTTTTT

D: TRBD1
J: TRBJ2-3
V: TRBV28
CDR3: CASRSGGDTQYF
DNA: TGTGCCAGCAGATCAGGGGGAGATACGCAGTATTTT

D: TRBD1
J: TRBJ1-4
V: TRBV5-1
CDR3: CASSLTGGTNEKLFF
DNA: TGCGCCAGCAGCTTAACAGGGGGAACTAATGAAAAACTGTTTTTT

D: -
J: TRBJ2-2
V: TRBV30
CDR3: CAWSVYYSGELFF
DNA: TGTGCCTGGAGTGTATATTACAGCGGGGAGCTGTTTTTT